This T cell receptor beta chain came from a study of T cell responses to AZD1222 COVID-19 vaccine. Background on the study: Samples with a second dose at about 4 or about 12 weeks were pooled together. Study-wide results and caveats: Spike-spanning, vaccine-associated CD4 TCRs were dominant at 160-218 and 743-854.

The repertoire was sequenced with immunoSEQ multiplex PCR; TCRdb's copy has only in-frame clones and lacks some. This table holds approximately 30,000 clones, 80% to 90% found once. V was clipped by 0 bases and J by 8 bases, with 13 bases between them. The CDR3 length is 14 residues. The germline V gene encodes CDR1 MNHEY and CDR2 SMNVEV (reference sequence). Notes on this clone: Its specificity is unknown.

The material was peripheral blood, obtained on day 0 of AZD1222 vaccination. The chain has TRBV27 and TRBJ1-2, with D hard to call. The clonotype was recovered from an adult in good health. CDR3 DNA sequence: TGTGCCAGCAGTTTATCGATTAACGGTTTGGGCTACACCTTC. It specifies CASSLSINGLGYTF.